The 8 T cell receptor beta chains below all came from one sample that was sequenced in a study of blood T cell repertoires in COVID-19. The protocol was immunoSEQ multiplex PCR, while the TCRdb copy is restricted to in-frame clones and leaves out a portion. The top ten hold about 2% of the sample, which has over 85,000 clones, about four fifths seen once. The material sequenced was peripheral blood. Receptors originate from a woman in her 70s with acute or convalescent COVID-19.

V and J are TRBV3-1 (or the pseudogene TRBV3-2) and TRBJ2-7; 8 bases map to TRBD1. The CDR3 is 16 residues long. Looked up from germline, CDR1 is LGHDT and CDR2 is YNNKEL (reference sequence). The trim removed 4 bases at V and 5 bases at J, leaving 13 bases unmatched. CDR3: CASSLSGQGIRHEQYF. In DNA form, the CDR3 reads TGTGCCAGCAGCCTGTCCGGACAGGGAATTCGTCACGAGCAGTACTTC.

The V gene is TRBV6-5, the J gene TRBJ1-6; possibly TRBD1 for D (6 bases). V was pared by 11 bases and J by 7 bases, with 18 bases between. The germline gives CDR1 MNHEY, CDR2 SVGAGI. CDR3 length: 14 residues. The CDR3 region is CAGGEGTRNSPLHF. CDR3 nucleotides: TGTGCCGGAGGGGAGGGGACACGCAATTCACCCCTCCACTTT.

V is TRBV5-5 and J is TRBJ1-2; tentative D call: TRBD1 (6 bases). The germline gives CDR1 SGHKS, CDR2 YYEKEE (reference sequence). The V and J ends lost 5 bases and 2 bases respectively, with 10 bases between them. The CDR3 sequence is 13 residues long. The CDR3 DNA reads TGTGCCAGCAGTCCCGGACAGAACTATGGCTACACCTTC. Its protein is CASSPGQNYGYTF.

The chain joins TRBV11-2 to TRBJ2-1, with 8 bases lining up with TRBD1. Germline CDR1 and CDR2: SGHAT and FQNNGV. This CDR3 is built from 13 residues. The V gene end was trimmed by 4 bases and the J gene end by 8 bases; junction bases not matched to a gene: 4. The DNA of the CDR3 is TGTGCCAGCAGCTGGACAGGGTCCGATGAGCAGTTCTTC. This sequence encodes CASSWTGSDEQFF.

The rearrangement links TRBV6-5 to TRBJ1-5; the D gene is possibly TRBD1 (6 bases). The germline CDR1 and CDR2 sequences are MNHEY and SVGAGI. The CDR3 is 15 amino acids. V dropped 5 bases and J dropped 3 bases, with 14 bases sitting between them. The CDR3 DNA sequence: TGTGCCAGCAGTCTGAACAGGGACTACAATCAGCCCCAGCATTTT. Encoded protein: CASSLNRDYNQPQHF.

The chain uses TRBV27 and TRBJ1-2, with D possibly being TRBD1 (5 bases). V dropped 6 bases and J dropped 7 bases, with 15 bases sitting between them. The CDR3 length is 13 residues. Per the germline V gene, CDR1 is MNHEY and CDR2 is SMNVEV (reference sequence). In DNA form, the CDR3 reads TGTGCCAGCAGAAGGGCAGGGAAAGCTGGCTACACCTTC. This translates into CASRRAGKAGYTF.

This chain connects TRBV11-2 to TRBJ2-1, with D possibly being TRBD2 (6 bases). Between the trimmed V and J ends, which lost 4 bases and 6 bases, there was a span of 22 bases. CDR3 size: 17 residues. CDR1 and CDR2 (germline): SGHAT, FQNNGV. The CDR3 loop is CASSSLPGLPEGNEQFF. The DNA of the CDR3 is TGTGCCAGCAGCTCATTACCCGGACTCCCGGAGGGCAATGAGCAGTTCTTC.

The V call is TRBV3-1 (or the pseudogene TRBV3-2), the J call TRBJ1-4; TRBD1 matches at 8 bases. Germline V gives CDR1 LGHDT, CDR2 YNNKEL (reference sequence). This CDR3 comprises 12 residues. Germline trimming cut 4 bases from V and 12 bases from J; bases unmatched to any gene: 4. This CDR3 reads CASSLSDRELFF. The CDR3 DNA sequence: TGTGCCAGCAGCCTATCGGACAGGGAACTGTTTTTT.